Sequencing of this T cell receptor beta chain was carried out in a study of blood T cell repertoires in COVID-19. The CDR3 runs to 16 residues. The J segment lost 7 bases and the V segment lost 5 bases, leaving 10 bases of the junction unmatched. Germline V gene lookup returns CDR1 SGHTA and CDR2 FQGTGA. Measured with immunoSEQ multiplex PCR; TCRdb has only the in-frame clones, and not every one. The sample includes approximately 200,000 clones, roughly 88% of them seen just once. This clone was found a few times. This TCR derives from a man aged 18 to 30 with active or convalescent COVID-19. The gene calls are TRBV7-3 and TRBJ2-2, with TRBD2 matching over 10 bases. Sequencing was performed on peripheral blood. CDR3 amino acids: CASSPEPSGRHGELFF. The CDR3 DNA is TGTGCCAGCAGCCCCGAGCCTAGCGGGAGACACGGGGAGCTGTTTTTT.